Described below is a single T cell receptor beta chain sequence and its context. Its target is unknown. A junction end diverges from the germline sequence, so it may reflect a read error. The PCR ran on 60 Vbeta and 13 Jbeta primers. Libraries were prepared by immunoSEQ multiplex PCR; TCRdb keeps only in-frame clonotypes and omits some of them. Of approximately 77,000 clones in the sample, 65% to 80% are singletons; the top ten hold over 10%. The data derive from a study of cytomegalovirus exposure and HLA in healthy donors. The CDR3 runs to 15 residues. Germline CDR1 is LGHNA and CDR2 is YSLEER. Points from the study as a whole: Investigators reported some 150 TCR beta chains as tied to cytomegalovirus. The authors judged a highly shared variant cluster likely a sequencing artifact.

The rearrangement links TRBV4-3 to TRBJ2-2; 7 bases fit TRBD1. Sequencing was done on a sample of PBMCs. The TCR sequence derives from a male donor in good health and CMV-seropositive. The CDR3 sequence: CAGSPGQANTGELFF. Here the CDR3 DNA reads TGCGCCGGCAGCCCCGGACAGGCGAACACCGGGGAGCTGTTTTTT.